This T cell receptor (beta chain) is drawn from a study of monozygotic twins with inflammatory bowel disease. TCRdb reprocessed the 5' RACE reads and stores each CDR3 protein as one record, lacking DNA. Recorded here are around 190,000 distinct CDR3 sequences; the top ten clones represent roughly 1.5%. CDR1 is SGHRS and CDR2 is YFSETQ in the germline V gene. The length of the CDR3 is 14 residues. This receptor was obtained from a human donor with ulcerative colitis or Crohn's disease, or a healthy co-twin of an affected twin (not recorded which). The J gene is TRBJ2-1, the V gene TRBV5-1; there is no DNA to check the TCRdb D call of TRBD1. Sequencing was performed on blood. CDR3 loop: CASSLQDRNNEQFF.